This T cell receptor (beta chain) is drawn from a study of beta chain features in type 1 diabetes. V gave up 0 bases and J gave up 4 bases; unmatched junction bases: 4. Per germline, CDR1 SEHNR and CDR2 FQNEAQ (reference sequence). The CDR3 contains 16 residues. In this sample, this clone turned up a few times. Its antigen is unknown. Every single donor gave one heparinised blood draw, and these averaged roughly 100 mL. Sequencing targeted expressed TCRB transcripts, as all isolated RNA had been reverse transcribed. Here immunoSEQ multiplex PCR was the method, and the copy in TCRdb shows in-frame clones only, minus some. Here the sample spans roughly 450,000 clones, 11% being singletons. Study outcomes and limitations: There was a moderate but significant shortening of TCRB CDR3s in all four CD4+ subsets of Type 1 diabetes patients.

The sequencing input was naive CD4+ T cells from blood. The clonotype originates from a young woman in good health. The chain has TRBV7-9 and TRBJ2-5, with 11 nucleotides matching TRBD1. CDR3 amino acids: CASSLARTGGRETQYF. The CDR3 region has the DNA TGTGCCAGCAGCTTAGCCAGGACAGGGGGCCGAGAGACCCAGTACTTC.